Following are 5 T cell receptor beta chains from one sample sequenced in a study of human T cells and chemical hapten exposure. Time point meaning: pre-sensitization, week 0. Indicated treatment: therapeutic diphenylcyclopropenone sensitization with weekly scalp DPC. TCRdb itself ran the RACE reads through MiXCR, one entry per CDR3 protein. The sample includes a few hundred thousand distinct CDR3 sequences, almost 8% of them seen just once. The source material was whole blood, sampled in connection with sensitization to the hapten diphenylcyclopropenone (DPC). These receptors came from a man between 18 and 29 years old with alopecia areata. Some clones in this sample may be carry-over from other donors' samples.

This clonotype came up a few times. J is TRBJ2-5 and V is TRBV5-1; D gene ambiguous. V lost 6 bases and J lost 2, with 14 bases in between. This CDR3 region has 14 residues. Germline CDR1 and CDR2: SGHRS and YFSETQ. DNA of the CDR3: TGCGCCAGCAAGAATTCCCTGGCACAAGAGACCCAGTACTTC. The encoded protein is CASKNSLAQETQYF.

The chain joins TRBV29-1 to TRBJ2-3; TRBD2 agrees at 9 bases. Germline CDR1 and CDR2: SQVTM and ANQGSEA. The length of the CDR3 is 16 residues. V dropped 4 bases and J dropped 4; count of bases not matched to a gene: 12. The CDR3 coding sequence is TGCAGCGTTGGAGGCCTGCGCGGGGGGGCCGCAGATACGCAGTATTTT. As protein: CSVGGLRGGAADTQYF.

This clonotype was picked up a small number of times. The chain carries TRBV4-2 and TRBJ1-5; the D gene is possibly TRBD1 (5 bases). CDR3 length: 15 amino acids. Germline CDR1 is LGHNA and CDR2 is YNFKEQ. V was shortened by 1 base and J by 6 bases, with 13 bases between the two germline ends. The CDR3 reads CASSQVGDVGQPQHF. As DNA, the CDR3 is TGTGCCAGCAGCCAAGTGGGGGATGTAGGTCAGCCCCAGCATTTT.

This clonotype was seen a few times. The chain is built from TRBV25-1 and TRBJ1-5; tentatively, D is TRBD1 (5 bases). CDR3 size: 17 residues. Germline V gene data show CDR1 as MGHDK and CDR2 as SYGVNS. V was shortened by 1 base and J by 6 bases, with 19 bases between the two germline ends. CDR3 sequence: CASSESIGSSGGQPQHF. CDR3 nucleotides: TGTGCCAGCAGTGAATCTATTGGGTCCTCCGGGGGTCAGCCCCAGCATTTT.

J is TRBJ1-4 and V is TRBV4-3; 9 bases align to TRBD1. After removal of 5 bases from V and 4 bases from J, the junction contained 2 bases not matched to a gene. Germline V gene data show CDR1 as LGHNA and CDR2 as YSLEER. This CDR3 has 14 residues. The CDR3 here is CASSEDRGNEKLFF. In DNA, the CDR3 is TGCGCCAGCAGCGAGGACAGGGGTAATGAAAAACTGTTTTTT.